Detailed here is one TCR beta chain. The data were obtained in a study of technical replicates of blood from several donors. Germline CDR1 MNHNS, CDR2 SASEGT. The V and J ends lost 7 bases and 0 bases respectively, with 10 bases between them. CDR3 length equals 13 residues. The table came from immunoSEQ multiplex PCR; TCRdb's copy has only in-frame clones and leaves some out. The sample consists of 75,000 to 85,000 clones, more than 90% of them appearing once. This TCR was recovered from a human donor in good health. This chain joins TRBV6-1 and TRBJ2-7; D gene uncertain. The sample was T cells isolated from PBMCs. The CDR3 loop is CASTYSSSYEQYF. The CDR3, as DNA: TGTGCCAGCACATACTCATCCTCCTACGAGCAGTACTTC.